Below, 29 T cell receptor beta chains from the same sample are listed, as sequenced in a study of blood T cell repertoires in COVID-19. Profiled with immunoSEQ multiplex PCR; TCRdb holds only in-frame clones, not every one. The sample holds under 85,000 clones; around 82% are singletons and the top ten take 5.3%. Sequencing was carried out using peripheral blood. These receptors were collected from a man between 50 and 59 years old with active COVID-19.

This chain joins TRBV19 and TRBJ1-2; 7 nucleotides line up with TRBD1. This CDR3 region has 18 residues. CDR1 LNHDA and CDR2 SQIVND come from the germline V gene (reference sequence). J gave up 5 bases and V 0 bases, and 15 bases lay outside the gene matches. CDR3 sequence reads: CASSIDRIPRQGRYGYTF. CDR3 coding DNA: TGTGCCAGTAGTATAGACCGCATACCCCGACAGGGCAGGTATGGCTACACCTTC.

This sequence joins TRBV6-5 and TRBJ1-2, with 8 positions matching TRBD1. Germline V lookup: CDR1 MNHEY, CDR2 SVGAGI. The junction had 11 bases not matched to a gene; V was cut back by 0 bases and J by 8 bases. CDR3 length equals 16 residues. The CDR3: CASSYSGQGTSMGYTF. The CDR3 DNA follows: TGTGCCAGCAGTTACTCAGGACAGGGAACCTCTATGGGCTACACCTTC.

This rearrangement joins TRBV28 to TRBJ1-1; D call uncertain. This CDR3 contains 14 residues. Germline lookup yields CDR1 MDHEN and CDR2 SYDVKM. The V end lost 6 bases, the J end lost 5 bases, and 16 bases lay between the germline ends. In DNA, the CDR3 is TGTGCCAGCAGCCCGGCCCGCATGAGGACTGAAGCTTTCTTT. Encoded protein: CASSPARMRTEAFF.

This chain uses TRBV2 with TRBJ2-1, with D tentatively TRBD2 (6 bases). The CDR3 has 15 amino acids. V lost 5 bases, J lost 6 bases, and 17 bases lay in between. The V gene's germline CDR1 is SNHLY and CDR2 FYNNEI. CDR3: CASSLRYGSRNEQFF. Here the CDR3 DNA reads TGTGCCAGCAGTTTACGTTACGGGAGCCGCAATGAGCAGTTCTTC.

The chain links TRBV6-5 to TRBJ2-1; TRBD2 agrees at 9 bases. The CDR3 contains 13 residues. Trimming removed 6 bases from V and 14 bases from J; junction bases left unmatched: 11. Per germline, CDR1 MNHEY and CDR2 SVGAGI. CDR3 in DNA: TGTGCCAGCAGACGAACGGGGGTAGCGGGGGAGTTCTTC. Translating gives CASRRTGVAGEFF.

The chain has TRBV7-9 and TRBJ2-2; 7 nucleotides line up with TRBD2. Germline-derived CDR1 and CDR2 are SEHNR and FQNEAQ (reference sequence). V lost 7 bases and J lost 6; bases outside the gene matches: 8. This CDR3 comprises 14 residues. CDR3 bases: TGTGCCAGCACCATGGGGGGGGAACCCGGGGAGCTGTTTTTT. As protein: CASTMGGEPGELFF. The full variable domain, its missing parts supplied by reference TRBV7-9 and TRBJ2-2, is DTGVSQNPRHKITKRGQNVTFRCDPISEHNRLYWYRQTLGQGPEFLTYFQNEAQLEKSRLLSDRFSAERPKGSFSTLEIQRTEQGDSAMYLCASTMGGEPGELFFGEGSRLTVL.

The CDR3 is CASSRRDREEEGNTIYF. CDR3 sequence (DNA): TGTGCCAGCAGCCGCCGGGACAGGGAGGAAGAAGGAAACACCATATATTTT. This sequence joins TRBV21-1 and TRBJ1-3; no DNA check was done on the table's D call, TRBD1. TRBV21-1 is reported as a pseudogene. The CDR3 is 17 residues long.

The chain employs TRBV2 and TRBJ1-2, with 8 bases matching TRBD1. From germline, CDR1 is SNHLY and CDR2 FYNNEI. The CDR3 spans 15 residues. V lost 7 bases and J lost 4; bases outside the gene matches: 11. The CDR3 nucleotides are TGTGCCAGCACTCCTCTCCACAGGGGGGGCTATGGCTACACCTTC. Translated: CASTPLHRGGYGYTF.

This chain links TRBV23-1 with TRBJ2-1, with 12 bases lining up with TRBD1. TRBV23-1 is marked as an open reading frame, function uncertain. V lost 6 bases and J lost 6; bases outside the gene matches: 15. This CDR3 is 18 amino acids long. The CDR3, as DNA: TGCGCCAGCAGCGGGACAGGGGGCTTCCAGCGGGAGACCAATGAGCAGTTCTTC. It translates to CASSGTGGFQRETNEQFF.

The chain employs TRBV10-3 and TRBJ2-7; 8 bases match TRBD2. This CDR3 has 14 amino acids. J was trimmed by 3 bases and V by 7 bases; bases with no gene match: 8. Germline V gene lookup returns CDR1 ENHRY and CDR2 SYGVKD. The CDR3 spells CAIMRMAGGYEQYF. The CDR3 region has the DNA TGTGCCATCATGAGGATGGCGGGAGGCTACGAGCAGTACTTC.

The V and J genes are TRBV11-2 and TRBJ2-2; 13 bases line up with TRBD2. V shed 5 bases, J shed 3 bases, and the junction held 12 bases outside the gene matches. This CDR3 region has 19 residues. Germline V CDR1 and CDR2: SGHAT, FQNNGV. The CDR3 reads CASSGRILAGGGYTGELFF. The DNA of the CDR3 is TGTGCCAGCAGCGGCCGCATACTAGCGGGAGGGGGGTACACCGGGGAGCTGTTTTTT.

This clone was observed a single time. The V gene is TRBV7-3, the J gene TRBJ2-7, with 7 bases aligning to TRBD1. The J segment lost 5 bases and the V segment lost 2 bases, leaving 9 bases of the junction unmatched. The CDR3 length is 15 residues. From germline, CDR1 is SGHTA and CDR2 FQGTGA. CDR3 sequence (DNA): TGTGCCAGCAGCTTATTTGACAGGGACCTCCACGAGCAGTACTTC. It yields the protein CASSLFDRDLHEQYF.

V gene TRBV7-9 combines with J gene TRBJ2-7; 8 nucleotides agree with TRBD2. The CDR3 covers 14 residues. Trimming at V came to 5 bases and at J to 6 bases, leaving 9 bases not matched to a gene. Germline CDR1 and CDR2: SEHNR and FQNEAQ (reference sequence). CDR3 sequence: CASSPEGGGSEQYF. The CDR3 bases are TGTGCCAGCAGCCCAGAGGGCGGGGGGAGCGAGCAGTACTTC.

By frequency in the sample, this clone is medium-sized. The chain recombines TRBV6-2 or TRBV6-3 with TRBJ2-7, with 7 bases lining up with TRBD2. The CDR3 consists of 15 residues. Germline CDR1 MNHEY, CDR2 SVGEGT. With V trimmed by 5 bases and J by 0 bases, 7 bases remained unmatched. CDR3 DNA: TGTGCCAGCAGTGAGAGCGGGGCTAGCTCCTACGAGCAGTACTTC. Translating gives CASSESGASSYEQYF.

The rearrangement joins TRBV6-5 to TRBJ2-1; TRBD1 agrees at 8 bases. The CDR3 sequence is 15 residues long. The V gene end was trimmed by 6 bases and the J gene end by 7 bases; junction bases not matched to a gene: 11. Germline values: CDR1 MNHEY, CDR2 SVGAGI. The DNA of the CDR3 is TGTGCCAGCAGCCTCACGGGCAGGGGGCAAAATGAGCAGTTCTTC. This gives the protein CASSLTGRGQNEQFF.

The genes are TRBV11-2 and TRBJ2-4; D is perhaps TRBD1 (5 bases). Trimming took off 5 bases at V and 0 bases at J, with 14 bases between the two ends. The germline gives CDR1 SGHAT, CDR2 FQNNGV. CDR3 length: 16 residues. The CDR3 loop is CASSPWTNLAKNIQYF. DNA for the CDR3: TGTGCCAGCAGCCCATGGACAAATCTAGCCAAAAACATTCAGTACTTC. The whole variable domain, remainder taken from reference TRBV11-2 and TRBJ2-4, is EAGVAQSPRYKIIEKRQSVAFWCNPISGHATLYWYQQILGQGPKLLIQFQNNGVVDDSQLPKDRFSAERLKGVDSTLKIQPAKLEDSAVYLCASSPWTNLAKNIQYFGAGTRLSVL.

This sequence joins TRBV2 and TRBJ1-2; weak D call: TRBD1 (6 bases). The CDR3 runs 12 residues. Trimming took 7 bases from V and 0 from J, leaving 6 bases between them. Germline assignment: CDR1 SNHLY and CDR2 FYNNEI. DNA for the CDR3: TGTGCCAGCAACAGGGCTAACTATGGCTACACCTTC. It is translated as CASNRANYGYTF.

The J gene is TRBJ2-1, the V gene TRBV24-1; 9 nucleotides agree with TRBD1. The CDR3 totals 13 residues. Germline CDR1 is KGHDR and CDR2 is SFDVKD. V trimming: 7 bases; J trimming: 4 bases; junction bases outside the gene matches: 1. CDR3 nucleotide sequence: TGTGCCACCAGGGACAGGGGATACAATGAGCAGTTCTTC. Translation gives CATRDRGYNEQFF.

The rearrangement uses TRBV9 and TRBJ2-5; 13 positions match TRBD2. Trimming cost V 2 bases and J 5 bases; bases outside gene matches: 9. The CDR3 runs 17 residues. Germline V gene sequence: CDR1 SGDLS, CDR2 YYNGEE. CDR3: CASSVLGLAGLGETQYF. In DNA, the CDR3 is TGTGCCAGCAGCGTTCTGGGACTAGCGGGACTGGGGGAGACCCAGTACTTC.

In DNA, the CDR3 is TGTGCCAGCAGCCCCCGGGGGGGAGGGAGCAATCAGCCCCAGCATTTT. It is translated as CASSPRGGGSNQPQHF. This chain joins TRBV3-1 (or the pseudogene TRBV3-2) and TRBJ1-5; maybe TRBD1 (5 bases). V was shortened by 4 bases and J by 1 base, with 14 bases between the two germline ends. The CDR3 covers 16 residues. The germline V gene encodes CDR1 LGHDT and CDR2 YNNKEL (reference sequence).

The J gene is TRBJ1-2, the V gene TRBV5-1; D is possibly TRBD1 (6 bases). V was cut by 0 bases and J by 1 base, with 19 bases left in between. In germline, CDR1 is SGHRS, CDR2 YFSETQ. The CDR3 totals 18 residues. CDR3 sequence: CASSLASPRAGDNYGYTF. CDR3 bases: TGCGCCAGCAGCTTGGCTTCCCCTAGGGCAGGGGATAACTATGGCTACACCTTC.

The chain carries TRBV7-8 and TRBJ2-3; D perhaps matches TRBD2 (6 bases). V lost 5 bases to trimming and J lost 6 bases, with 18 bases between them. Germline V gives CDR1 SGHVS, CDR2 FQNEAQ. The length of the CDR3 is 15 residues. The CDR3 protein is CASSPFPPGRDTQYF. The CDR3, as DNA: TGTGCCAGCAGCCCGTTCCCCCCAGGGAGGGATACGCAGTATTTT.

The CDR3 DNA reads TGTGCCAGCAGCCTAGGAGGCCGAGATACGCAGTATTTT. This translates into CASSLGGRDTQYF. The chain couples TRBV11-1 to TRBJ2-3, with a possible D match to TRBD2 (5 bases). This CDR3 has 13 amino acids. Trimming took 5 bases from V and 5 from J, leaving 11 bases between them. Germline V gene sequence: CDR1 SGHAT, CDR2 FQDESV (reference sequence).

This clone was seen a single time. CDR3 sequence: CASSVARGGPEKLFF. CDR3 bases: TGTGCCAGCAGCGTAGCTCGGGGGGGCCCTGAAAAACTGTTTTTT. This chain links TRBV9 with TRBJ1-4; maybe TRBD1 (6 bases). CDR1 SGDLS and CDR2 YYNGEE come from the germline V gene. V was trimmed by 0 bases and J by 7 bases, leaving 13 bases between them. This CDR3 has 15 residues.

The count of this clone is one. This chain uses TRBV4-2 with TRBJ2-1, with D possibly matching TRBD2 (6 bases). CDR3 size: 16 residues. V shed 2 bases and J shed 0 bases, with 11 bases lying between them. Germline lookup yields CDR1 LGHNA and CDR2 YNFKEQ. The CDR3 nucleotides read TGTGCCAGCAGCCAAAGGCTAGCGACCTCCTACAATGAGCAGTTCTTC. Protein: CASSQRLATSYNEQFF.

Only one count was recorded for this clone. V gene TRBV6-5 combines with J gene TRBJ2-5; no firm D call. This CDR3 comprises 13 residues. Germline V gene lookup returns CDR1 MNHEY and CDR2 SVGAGI. The V gene lost 9 bases and the J gene lost 5 bases, with 16 bases spanning the gap. Here the CDR3 reads CASSPEIGETQYF. The DNA for the CDR3 is TGTGCCAGTTCGCCGGAAATCGGGGAGACCCAGTACTTC.

The chain employs TRBV15 and TRBJ2-7, with 9 nucleotides matching TRBD1. The germline V gene has CDR1 LNHNV and CDR2 YYDKDF (reference sequence). CDR3 length equals 15 residues. The V and J ends lost 1 base and 3 bases, in that order; junction bases with no gene match: 4. In DNA form, the CDR3 reads TGTGCCACCAGCAGAGGACAGGGGGGGTTCTACGAGCAGTACTTC. It codes for CATSRGQGGFYEQYF.

The rearrangement joins TRBV7-8 to TRBJ2-3; TRBD2 matches 9 bases. Germline CDR1 reads SGHVS; CDR2 reads FQNEAQ. Trimming at V came to 0 bases and at J to 6 bases, leaving 10 bases not matched to a gene. The CDR3 runs to 17 residues. CDR3 nucleotide sequence: TGTGCCAGCAGCTTAGCGTCGCGGGGGGGCCCAGGGGATACGCAGTATTTT. Translation: CASSLASRGGPGDTQYF.

V usage is TRBV3-1 (or the pseudogene TRBV3-2) and J usage is TRBJ2-3; 8 bases match TRBD2. The CDR3 is made up of 15 amino acids. Germline trimming cut 4 bases from V and 0 bases from J; bases unmatched to any gene: 3. Germline CDR1 and CDR2: LGHDT and YNNKEL (reference sequence). The CDR3, as DNA: TGTGCCAGCAGCCCCTGGACTAGCAGCACAGATACGCAGTATTTT. This translates into CASSPWTSSTDTQYF.